The entry that follows covers one TCR beta chain sequence. A read error may account for a junction end that differs from germline. The data were taken from a study of CD8 T cells in Susac syndrome. Germline V gene sequence: CDR1 MNHNS, CDR2 SASEGT. CDR3 length: 13 amino acids. After extraction with the RNeasy kit, about 0.5 to 1 ug of the RNA was reverse transcribed using random hexamers. TCRdb redid the calling of the immunoSEQ multiplex PCR reads with MiXCR, one entry per CDR3 protein. The table records 150,000 to 200,000 distinct CDR3 sequences, approximately 94% of them present only once. The chain combines TRBV6-1 with TRBJ2-2; tentatively, D is TRBD1 or TRBD2 (5 bases each). The material sequenced was CD4+ T cells from PBMCs. The source is a human donor in good health. CDR3 DNA sequence: TGTGCCAGCAGTGTCGGGACCCTCGGGGAGCTGCTTTTT. Translation: CASSVGTLGELLF.